A selection of T cell receptor beta chains follows, all from one sample in a study of cytomegalovirus exposure and HLA in healthy donors. Clones were sequenced by immunoSEQ multiplex PCR, and TCRdb holds only the in-frame ones, with some missing. The sample includes 130,000 to 150,000 clones, 60% to 85% of them seen just once. Input material: PBMCs. All receptors derive from a male donor in good health and CMV-seronegative. CDR3s include the opening cysteine and the closing phenylalanine or tryptophan. The D gene is left open where the match is weak. Where a row states a size, it is once, few, many or the class of an expanded clone; other rows omit it.

v_gene,j_gene,abundance,d_gene,CDR3nt,CDR3aa
TRBV7-8,TRBJ2-7,NA,TRBD1,TGTGCCAGCAGCATATCCCCGGGACAGGGGGAAGAGCAGTACTTC,CASSISPGQGEEQYF
TRBV10-3,TRBJ2-3,NA,TRBD2,TGTGCCATTAGGGGTGAGGCGGGAGTTAGCACAGATACGCAGTATTTT,CAIRGEAGVSTDTQYF
TRBV9,TRBJ1-1,NA,NA,TGTGCCAGCAGCGCCGACGCAGGTGGGTTTAATGAAGCTTTCTTT,CASSADAGGFNEAFF
TRBV6-5,TRBJ2-1,NA,TRBD2,TGTGCCACGGGGGGAGGGTCGGATTACAATGAGCAGTTCTTC,CATGGGSDYNEQFF
TRBV27,TRBJ1-2,NA,NA,TGTGCCAGCAGTTTCTTACGGGGGAAAGGGTATGGCTACACCTTC,CASSFLRGKGYGYTF
TRBV7-6,TRBJ2-7,few,NA,TGTGCCAGCAGCTTAGCGCTAACGGGAGTCGGGGAGCAGTACTTC,CASSLALTGVGEQYF
TRBV10-3,TRBJ1-1,NA,NA,TGTGCCATCAGTGGGGTGGCAGGGGTACTGAACACTGAAGCTTTCTTT,CAISGVAGVLNTEAFF
TRBV29-1,TRBJ2-5,NA,TRBD2,TGCAGCGTTTGGCCTGTCGTTAGCGGGAGGGCCGACCAAGAGACCCAGTACTTC,CSVWPVVSGRADQETQYF
TRBV18,TRBJ2-5,few,NA,TGTGCCAGCTCACCACCGCCGCAGGAAGAGACCCAGTACTTC,CASSPPPQEETQYF
TRBV5-1,TRBJ1-4,once,TRBD1,TGCGCCAGCAGCTCCGGGACAGGGTATAATGAAAAACTGTTTTTT,CASSSGTGYNEKLFF
TRBV6-5,TRBJ2-1,NA,TRBD2,TGTGCCAGCAGTTACGGACTAGGTCCTTACAATGAGCAGTTCTTC,CASSYGLGPYNEQFF
TRBV5-1,TRBJ1-2,NA,TRBD1,TGCGCCAGCAGCCAGGGGACAGGGGGCTTTGGCGGCTACACCTTC,CASSQGTGGFGGYTF